This T cell receptor beta chain is from a study of cytomegalovirus exposure and HLA in healthy donors. The study's findings and limits: The investigators catalogued 150 to 200 TCR beta chains as cytomegalovirus-associated. Per published reports, the classifier diagnosed cytomegalovirus status with high specificity and sensitivity.

Profiled with immunoSEQ multiplex PCR; TCRdb holds only in-frame clones, not every one. The table includes about 240,000 clones, about 87% detected once. As to this clone: Antigen: not known.

Sequencing was carried out using PBMCs. The receptor comes from a man younger than 35 in good health and CMV-seronegative.

The CDR3 DNA reads as TGTGCCAGCAGCCAAGAATCGGGACAGGGTCGGACCCAGTACTTC. This translates into CASSQESGQGRTQYF. The J gene is TRBJ2-5, the V gene TRBV4-2; TRBD1 matches 9 bases. This CDR3 is built from 15 residues. Germline CDR1 LGHNA, CDR2 YNFKEQ. Germline trimming cut 0 bases from V and 7 bases from J; bases unmatched to any gene: 6.